The rows below give T cell receptor beta chains drawn from one sample of a study of early T cells in non-severe SARS-CoV-2 infection. TCRdb called the 5' RACE reads again in MiXCR, with one record for every CDR3 protein. The sample has tens of thousands of distinct CDR3 sequences, 4% to 4.5% seen once. Sequenced input: whole blood. These receptors were collected from an adult who was a healthcare worker with PCR-confirmed SARS-CoV-2 infection or an uninfected control (not recorded which). Both conserved end residues are part of each CDR3. Fields, in order: D gene, V gene, J gene, clone size, CDR3 protein, CDR3 DNA. The D gene is left open where the match is weak. Clone size is given for some rows only: seen once, a few or many times, or a class if the clone is expanded.

D: .
V: TRBV5-1
J: TRBJ2-5
size: few
CDR3: CASSLGAVQETQYF
DNA: TGCGCCAGCAGCTTGGGAGCCGTCCAAGAGACCCAGTACTTC

D: TRBD1
V: TRBV10-2
J: TRBJ2-1
size: many
CDR3: CASSDADRGLNEQFF
DNA: TGCGCCAGCAGTGATGCGGACAGGGGGCTGAATGAGCAGTTCTTC

D: .
V: TRBV28
J: TRBJ1-2
size: .
CDR3: CASSIGGDYGYTF
DNA: TGTGCCAGCAGTATAGGAGGGGACTATGGCTACACCTTC

D: TRBD2
V: TRBV9
J: TRBJ2-3
size: many
CDR3: CASSVVKRDSSTDTQYF
DNA: TGTGCCAGCAGCGTAGTTAAGCGGGATTCTAGCACAGATACGCAGTATTTT

D: .
V: TRBV12-3/TRBV12-4
J: TRBJ2-1
size: few
CDR3: CASSLGLTGMVEQFF
DNA: TGTGCCAGCAGCCTCGGACTAACAGGGATGGTTGAGCAGTTCTTC

D: .
V: TRBV20-1
J: TRBJ2-2
size: many
CDR3: CSARDAGPSNTGELFF
DNA: TGCAGTGCTAGAGATGCAGGCCCTTCGAACACCGGGGAGCTGTTTTTT

D: TRBD1
V: TRBV7-6
J: TRBJ1-4
size: many
CDR3: CASSLAGTGGEKLFF
DNA: TGTGCCAGCAGCTTAGCGGGGACAGGGGGCGAAAAACTGTTTTTT

D: TRBD1
V: TRBV28
J: TRBJ1-1
size: few
CDR3: CASSSIPLGTGQEVFVAFF
DNA: TGTGCCAGCAGTTCAATACCCCTCGGGACAGGCCAGGAAGTCTTCGTGGCTTTCTTT

D: .
V: TRBV14
J: TRBJ2-1
size: medium-sized
CDR3: CASSQDFFSYNEQFF
DNA: TGTGCCAGCAGCCAAGACTTCTTCTCCTACAATGAGCAGTTCTTC

D: TRBD1
V: TRBV7-2
J: TRBJ1-1
size: many
CDR3: CASSLAGIGQGGEAFF
DNA: TGTGCCAGCAGCTTAGCGGGGATAGGACAGGGGGGCGAAGCTTTCTTT

D: .
V: TRBV5-6
J: TRBJ2-7
size: many
CDR3: CASSLISDDYEQYF
DNA: TGTGCCAGCAGCTTGATCAGCGACGATTACGAGCAGTACTTC

D: .
V: TRBV29-1
J: TRBJ2-5
size: many
CDR3: CSVEGVMPGGEETQYF
DNA: TGCAGCGTTGAAGGTGTGATGCCCGGAGGGGAAGAGACCCAGTACTTC

D: .
V: TRBV6-5
J: TRBJ2-7
size: .
CDR3: CASSYSDGPSYEQYF
DNA: TGTGCCAGCAGTTACTCCGACGGCCCATCGTACGAGCAGTACTTC

D: .
V: TRBV7-3
J: TRBJ2-3
size: few
CDR3: CASSYDPRLPDTQYF
DNA: TGTGCCAGCAGTTACGACCCCCGACTCCCCGACACGCAGTATTTT

D: .
V: TRBV29-1
J: TRBJ2-2
size: many
CDR3: CSVGGIGELFF
DNA: TGCAGCGTTGGGGGAATAGGGGAGCTGTTTTTT

D: TRBD1
V: TRBV30
J: TRBJ1-2
size: many
CDR3: CACPGWDRGLDYGYTF
DNA: TGTGCCTGTCCTGGCTGGGACAGGGGGCTGGACTATGGCTACACCTTC

D: TRBD2
V: TRBV5-1
J: TRBJ2-7
size: many
CDR3: CASSRTSGGSSYEQYF
DNA: TGCGCCAGCAGCCGGACTAGCGGGGGGAGCTCCTACGAGCAGTACTTC

D: TRBD1
V: TRBV2
J: TRBJ2-2
size: many
CDR3: CASRGQANTGELFF
DNA: TGTGCCAGCAGGGGACAGGCTAACACCGGGGAGCTGTTTTTT

D: TRBD2
V: TRBV24-1
J: TRBJ2-7
size: many
CDR3: CATPDGSGRYEQYF
DNA: TGTGCCACTCCGGACGGAAGCGGGAGGTACGAGCAGTACTTC

D: TRBD1
V: TRBV19
J: TRBJ1-2
size: .
CDR3: CASSGRTGGKIYYGYTF
DNA: TGTGCCAGTAGCGGACGGACAGGGGGAAAAATCTACTATGGCTACACCTTC

D: TRBD2
V: TRBV20-1
J: TRBJ2-7
size: many
CDR3: CSASPYSGPRSYEQYF
DNA: TGCAGTGCTAGCCCATATAGCGGGCCCCGCTCCTACGAGCAGTACTTC

D: TRBD1
V: TRBV12-3/TRBV12-4
J: TRBJ1-3
size: many
CDR3: CASSPTGTVFTGNTIYF
DNA: TGTGCCAGCAGTCCGACCGGGACAGTTTTTACTGGAAACACCATATATTTT

D: .
V: TRBV9
J: TRBJ2-7
size: .
CDR3: CASSVDYPSYEQYF
DNA: TGTGCCAGCAGCGTGGACTACCCCTCCTACGAGCAGTACTTC

D: TRBD1
V: TRBV7-3
J: TRBJ1-1
size: many
CDR3: CASSLIIGTGPSFF
DNA: TGTGCCAGCAGCTTAATAATTGGGACAGGGCCATCTTTCTTT

D: TRBD2
V: TRBV28
J: TRBJ2-7
size: many
CDR3: CASSSTSGTDEQYF
DNA: TGTGCCAGCAGTTCCACTAGCGGGACTGACGAGCAGTACTTC

D: .
V: TRBV7-8
J: TRBJ2-4
size: .
CDR3: CASSLQGDGSGQYF
DNA: TGTGCCAGCAGCTTACAAGGGGACGGGAGCGGTCAGTACTTC

D: .
V: TRBV7-6
J: TRBJ2-1
size: many
CDR3: CASSGVGAGENEQFF
DNA: TGTGCCAGCAGCGGTGTCGGGGCAGGGGAGAATGAGCAGTTCTTC

D: .
V: TRBV18
J: TRBJ2-5
size: many
CDR3: CASSSGHKETQYF
DNA: TGTGCCAGCTCATCGGGACACAAAGAGACCCAGTACTTC

D: .
V: TRBV20-1
J: TRBJ2-7
size: many
CDR3: CSASPDRRGEQYF
DNA: TGCAGTGCTTCCCCGGACAGGAGGGGCGAGCAGTACTTC

D: TRBD2
V: TRBV12-3/TRBV12-4
J: TRBJ2-3
size: many
CDR3: CASRAGTSATDTQYF
DNA: TGTGCCAGCAGAGCCGGGACTAGCGCCACAGATACGCAGTATTTT

D: .
V: TRBV2
J: TRBJ1-1
size: many
CDR3: CASSTQGSEAFF
DNA: TGTGCCAGCAGTACACAGGGTTCTGAAGCTTTCTTT

D: .
V: TRBV12-5
J: TRBJ2-1
size: .
CDR3: CASGAGGTEQFF
DNA: TGTGCTAGTGGTGCAGGGGGGACTGAGCAGTTCTTC

D: .
V: TRBV24-1
J: TRBJ2-1
size: many
CDR3: CATSDLLYPEQFF
DNA: TGTGCCACCAGTGATTTGCTTTATCCAGAGCAGTTCTTC

D: .
V: TRBV3-1
J: TRBJ2-7
size: many
CDR3: CASSRQYEQYF
DNA: TGTGCCAGCAGCCGCCAGTACGAGCAGTACTTC

D: TRBD2
V: TRBV4-1
J: TRBJ2-1
size: .
CDR3: CASSQVASGISYNEQFF
DNA: TGCGCCAGCAGCCAAGTAGCTAGCGGGATTTCCTACAATGAGCAGTTCTTC

D: TRBD2
V: TRBV6-6
J: TRBJ2-6
size: many
CDR3: CASRPNSGSSSYSGANVLTF
DNA: TGTGCCAGCAGGCCAAATAGCGGGAGCTCATCGTACTCTGGGGCCAACGTCCTGACTTTC

D: TRBD1
V: TRBV18
J: TRBJ2-4
size: many
CDR3: CASSPDRVRDIQYF
DNA: TGTGCCAGCTCACCGGACAGGGTGAGAGACATTCAGTACTTC

D: TRBD2
V: TRBV5-1
J: TRBJ2-3
size: many
CDR3: CASSSTSGVSDTQYF
DNA: TGCGCCAGCAGCAGCACTAGCGGGGTCTCCGATACGCAGTATTTT

D: .
V: TRBV28
J: TRBJ2-5
size: many
CDR3: CASRGDSGTQYF
DNA: TGTGCCAGCAGGGGGGACTCGGGGACCCAGTACTTC

D: .
V: TRBV24-1
J: TRBJ2-1
size: .
CDR3: CATSGPVMGEQFF
DNA: TGTGCCACCAGTGGGCCAGTTATGGGTGAGCAGTTCTTC

D: TRBD1
V: TRBV3-1
J: TRBJ2-3
size: many
CDR3: CASSPRTGGTDTQYF
DNA: TGTGCCAGCAGCCCCAGGACAGGGGGGACAGATACGCAGTATTTT

D: .
V: TRBV6-6
J: TRBJ2-7
size: many
CDR3: CASGLDYEQYF
DNA: TGTGCCAGCGGGCTAGACTACGAGCAGTACTTC